One sample yielded the 30 T cell receptor beta chains listed below, sequenced in a study of response to subunit inactivated influenza vaccine. TCRdb called the RT-PCR reads again in MiXCR, with one record for every CDR3 protein. This sample has about 520,000 distinct CDR3 sequences, with about 25% found just once. Source: CD4+ T cells sorted from PBMCs, taken roughly 5 days after vaccination. Source of these receptors: a man aged 45-65 years who received an inactivated influenza vaccine.

The chain uses TRBV20-1 and TRBJ2-5; 15 bases are shared with TRBD2. Germline V gene lookup returns CDR1 DFQATT and CDR2 SNEGSKA (reference sequence). Losses at the gene ends were 0 bases for V and 4 bases for J; bases not matched to a gene: 6. This CDR3 has 17 amino acids. CDR3 in amino acids: CSARDRRTSGRGETQYF. CDR3 nucleotide sequence: TGCAGTGCTAGAGATCGAAGGACTAGCGGGAGGGGAGAGACCCAGTACTTC.

This clonotype was counted a few times. V gene TRBV5-1 combines with J gene TRBJ2-1; D may be TRBD2 (6 bases). CDR3 length: 15 residues. With 0 bases removed from V and 8 bases from J, the gap between germline ends came to 15 bases. Germline loops: CDR1 SGHRS, CDR2 YFSETQ. The DNA for the CDR3 is TGCGCCAGCAGCTTGGGCGGGACCAAAACAGATGAGCAGTTCTTC. Amino acid sequence: CASSLGGTKTDEQFF. Variable domain in full (rest from reference TRBV5-1 and TRBJ2-1): KAGVTQTPRYLIKTRGQQVTLSCSPISGHRSVSWYQQTPGQGLQFLFEYFSETQRNKGNFPGRFSGRQFSNSRSEMNVSTLELGDSALYLCASSLGGTKTDEQFFGPGTRLTVL.

The chain is built from TRBV6-4 and TRBJ2-2; TRBD1 or TRBD2 may be the D gene (6 bases each). Germline lookup yields CDR1 MRHNA and CDR2 SNTAGT. Trimming took 7 bases from V and 2 from J, leaving 14 bases between them. This CDR3 is built from 15 residues. The CDR3 DNA follows: TGTGCCAGCAAACTCACGGGGGCCAACACCGGGGAGCTGTTTTTT. Translated, it gives CASKLTGANTGELFF.

This clonotype was counted at least ten times. The chain is built from TRBV6-6 and TRBJ2-3, with D maybe TRBD2 (5 bases). This CDR3 is built from 13 residues. Trimming took 2 bases from V and 2 from J, leaving 5 bases between them. Germline assignment: CDR1 MNHNY and CDR2 SVGAGI (reference sequence). The CDR3 sequence: CASSYLATDTQYF. CDR3 DNA: TGTGCCAGCAGTTACCTAGCCACAGATACGCAGTATTTT.

This clonotype was counted a few times. The chain links TRBV29-1 to TRBJ2-1; 9 bases map to TRBD1. The CDR3 sequence is 16 residues long. Looked up from germline, CDR1 is SQVTM and CDR2 is ANQGSEA. After removal of 0 bases from V and 9 bases from J, the junction contained 12 bases not matched to a gene. This CDR3 reads CSVEDRFRTGAGEQFF. In DNA form, the CDR3 reads TGCAGCGTTGAAGATAGATTTCGGACAGGGGCAGGTGAGCAGTTCTTC.

The chain employs TRBV6-1 and TRBJ2-3; possibly TRBD1 for D (5 bases). This CDR3 spans 13 amino acids. The V gene's germline CDR1 is MNHNS and CDR2 SASEGT. V was shortened by 6 bases and J by 2 bases, with 9 bases between the two germline ends. The CDR3 nucleotides are TGTGCCAGCAGCGACAGTTACACAGATACGCAGTATTTT. Amino acids: CASSDSYTDTQYF.

This clonotype was counted between two and nine times. The chain has TRBV25-1 and TRBJ2-7; TRBD2 matches at 12 bases. This CDR3 region has 16 residues. Losses at the gene ends were 5 bases for V and 3 bases for J; bases not matched to a gene: 8. CDR1 MGHDK and CDR2 SYGVNS come from the germline V gene. CDR3 protein: CASSSSTSGSVYEQYF. The CDR3 DNA reads TGTGCCAGCAGTTCCTCGACTAGCGGGAGTGTCTACGAGCAGTACTTC.

This clonotype was detected a few times. This chain links TRBV6-1 with TRBJ1-2, with unresolved D. V shed 0 bases and J shed 7 bases, with 18 bases lying between them. Germline V gene data show CDR1 as MNHNS and CDR2 as SASEGT. This CDR3 contains 16 residues. CDR3 sequence reads: CASSEAWEFAGGGYTF. The CDR3, as DNA: TGTGCCAGCAGTGAAGCGTGGGAGTTTGCTGGCGGTGGCTACACCTTC.

This clonotype came up a few times. The chain couples TRBV6-1 to TRBJ2-1, with D perhaps matching TRBD1 or TRBD2 (5 bases each). There are 14 residues in the CDR3. V lost 6 bases to trimming and J lost 2 bases, with 11 bases between them. CDR1 and CDR2 (germline): MNHNS, SASEGT. CDR3 region: CASRMGRTYNEQFF. DNA of the CDR3: TGTGCCAGCAGAATGGGACGCACCTACAATGAGCAGTTCTTC.

This clonotype occurred a few times. V gene TRBV7-3 combines with J gene TRBJ2-3; 9 bases are shared with TRBD2. V lost 2 bases to trimming and J lost 11 bases; unmatched junction nucleotides: 8. The germline V gene has CDR1 SGHTA and CDR2 FQGTGA. The CDR3 totals 14 residues. The chain's CDR3 is CASSLGLAGFMQYF. In DNA, the CDR3 is TGTGCCAGCAGCTTAGGCCTAGCGGGATTTATGCAGTATTTT.

In this sample, this clonotype turned up a few times. The chain carries TRBV20-1 and TRBJ2-3, with D perhaps matching TRBD2 (5 bases). Germline V CDR1 and CDR2: DFQATT, SNEGSKA (reference sequence). The CDR3 length is 10 residues. Between the trimmed V and J ends, which lost 4 bases and 8 bases, there was a span of 7 bases. The chain's CDR3 is CSATRGTQYF. The CDR3 nucleotides are TGCAGTGCTACACGGGGTACGCAGTATTTT.

This clonotype came up a few times. This chain uses TRBV2 with TRBJ1-4; 12 positions agree with TRBD1. Germline lookup yields CDR1 SNHLY and CDR2 FYNNEI. This CDR3 has 15 amino acids. Trimming at V came to 6 bases and at J to 9 bases, leaving 8 bases not matched to a gene. The CDR3 loop is CASRLSRDRGQKLFF. DNA of the CDR3: TGTGCCAGCAGACTCAGCCGGGACAGGGGGCAAAAACTGTTTTTT.

This clonotype was found a few times. J is TRBJ2-1 and V is TRBV20-1; D perhaps matches TRBD1 (5 bases). V lost 4 bases, J lost 9 bases, and 13 bases lay in between. This CDR3 has 12 residues. CDR1 is DFQATT and CDR2 is SNEGSKA in the germline V gene (reference sequence). CDR3: CSATQGQREQFF. The DNA of the CDR3 is TGCAGTGCTACGCAGGGTCAGCGTGAGCAGTTCTTC.

In its sample, this clonotype was seen a few times. J is TRBJ2-5 and V is TRBV7-6; either TRBD1 or TRBD2 may fit D (6 bases each). The CDR3 extends over 13 amino acids. Germline V lookup: CDR1 SGHVS, CDR2 FNYEAQ. V was trimmed by 5 bases and J by 9 bases, leaving 16 bases between them. This CDR3 reads CASSDGQGRSQYF. In DNA, the CDR3 is TGTGCCAGCAGCGACGGGCAGGGGAGGTCCCAGTACTTC.

This clonotype came up a few times. The rearrangement joins TRBV5-1 to TRBJ2-1; 11 bases are a match to TRBD2. V lost 5 bases to trimming and J lost 9 bases; unmatched junction nucleotides: 7. The CDR3 totals 14 residues. CDR1 is SGHRS, CDR2 YFSETQ, per germline. CDR3 nucleotides: TGCGCCAGCAGGTTAGCGGGGGGGCCGAGTGAGCAGTTCTTC. Amino acid sequence: CASRLAGGPSEQFF.

A few counts support this clonotype. The rearrangement links TRBV12-3 or TRBV12-4 to TRBJ2-1; 7 nucleotides line up with TRBD1. This CDR3 has 16 residues. Trimming removed 3 bases from V and 7 bases from J; junction bases left unmatched: 12. The CDR3 nucleotides are TGTGCCAGCAGTTTCCGGAGACAGGGTATTCGGAATGAGCAGTTCTTC. Its translation: CASSFRRQGIRNEQFF.

The rearrangement uses TRBV10-3 and TRBJ1-5, with a possible D match to TRBD1 (6 bases). Germline values: CDR1 ENHRY, CDR2 SYGVKD. The CDR3 spans 14 residues. Deletions cut 9 bases from V and 3 bases from J, with 15 bases between. The CDR3: CAIQTGIDNQPQHF. For the CDR3, the DNA is TGTGCCATACAAACAGGGATTGACAATCAGCCCCAGCATTTT.

The CDR3 DNA reads TGCAGTGCTAGAGAAGCGGGAGTGGCCAAAAACATTCAGTACTTC. Protein: CSAREAGVAKNIQYF. The chain has TRBV20-1 and TRBJ2-4, with TRBD2 matching over 8 bases. Per germline, CDR1 DFQATT and CDR2 SNEGSKA (reference sequence). Trimming took 0 bases from V and 1 from J; bases not matched to a gene: 2. The CDR3 consists of 15 residues.

This rearrangement joins TRBV5-1 to TRBJ2-5; D gene unclear. V was cut by 4 bases and J by 2 bases, with 12 bases left in between. Germline V gives CDR1 SGHRS, CDR2 YFSETQ. The CDR3 extends over 14 amino acids. This CDR3 is CASSPTDRQETQYF. DNA for the CDR3: TGCGCCAGCAGCCCCACGGACCGACAAGAGACCCAGTACTTC.

This clonotype has just one count. The genes are TRBV30 and TRBJ1-5; 7 bases map to TRBD1. V dropped 2 bases and J dropped 6; count of bases not matched to a gene: 7. Germline CDR1 is GTSNPN and CDR2 is SVGIG (reference sequence). This CDR3 is built from 14 residues. The CDR3 region has the DNA TGTGCCTGGAGTAGGGGGCAGGGAGGTCAGCCCCAGCATTTT. As protein: CAWSRGQGGQPQHF. Using reference TRBV30 and TRBJ1-5 for the parts outside the CDR3, the full variable domain is SQTIHQWPATLVQPVGSPLSLECTVEGTSNPNLYWYRQAAGRGLQLLFYSVGIGQISSEVPQNLSASRPQDRQFILSSKKLLLSDSGFYLCAWSRGQGGQPQHFGDGTRLSIL.

The V call is TRBV7-8, the J call TRBJ1-1, with D possibly being TRBD1 (6 bases). V lost 5 bases and J lost 0, with 13 bases in between. Germline CDR1 and CDR2: SGHVS and FQNEAQ. The CDR3 length is 15 residues. CDR3 region: CASSPRTELNTEAFF. The DNA for the CDR3 is TGTGCCAGCAGCCCGAGGACAGAATTGAACACTGAAGCTTTCTTT.

This rearrangement joins TRBV6-2 or TRBV6-3 to TRBJ1-1; D remains unclear. V lost 8 bases and J lost 1, with 14 bases in between. The CDR3 runs to 14 residues. Per the germline V gene, CDR1 is MNHEY and CDR2 is SVGEGT. This CDR3 reads CASSTFVGNTEAFF. CDR3 bases: TGTGCCAGCTCGACGTTCGTAGGGAACACTGAAGCTTTCTTT.

The gene calls are TRBV6-5 and TRBJ1-2; D is possibly TRBD1 (5 bases). Germline values: CDR1 MNHEY, CDR2 SVGAGI. The CDR3 covers 13 residues. Trimming stripped 4 bases from V and 6 bases from J, with 12 bases between. This chain's CDR3 is CASSFGGRDGYTF. CDR3 bases: TGTGCCAGCAGTTTTGGGGGGAGAGATGGCTACACCTTC.

In its sample, this clonotype was seen a few times. The rearrangement uses TRBV4-1 and TRBJ1-5, with unresolved D. The V gene lost 0 bases and the J gene lost 1 base, with 4 bases spanning the gap. The CDR3 length is 14 residues. In germline, CDR1 is MGHRA, CDR2 YSYEKL. The CDR3 spells CASSQEGSNQPQHF. Written as DNA, the CDR3 is TGCGCCAGCAGCCAAGAAGGGAGCAATCAGCCCCAGCATTTT.

The genes are TRBV4-3 and TRBJ2-7, with 9 positions matching TRBD1. Trimming removed 1 base from V and 5 bases from J; junction bases left unmatched: 3. Germline values: CDR1 LGHNA, CDR2 YSLEER. The CDR3 extends over 14 amino acids. CDR3 region: CASSQGTGENEQYF. Written as DNA, the CDR3 is TGCGCCAGCAGCCAAGGGACAGGGGAAAACGAGCAGTACTTC.

A few counts support this clonotype. The V and J genes are TRBV5-1 and TRBJ2-1; the D gene is possibly TRBD2 (6 bases). Germline V gene data show CDR1 as SGHRS and CDR2 as YFSETQ. V was shortened by 5 bases and J by 8 bases, with 14 bases between the two germline ends. This CDR3 spans 13 amino acids. The CDR3 reads CASRAGTFDEQFF. The CDR3 DNA reads TGCGCCAGCAGGGCCGGGACTTTTGATGAGCAGTTCTTC.

The gene calls are TRBV12-3 or TRBV12-4 and TRBJ1-1; the match to TRBD1 covers 8 bases. The CDR3 is 12 amino acids. Trimming cost V 7 bases and J 4 bases; bases outside gene matches: 2. Written as DNA, the CDR3 is TGTGCCAGCAAAACAGGGGGCACTGAAGCTTTCTTT. It is translated as CASKTGGTEAFF.

The rearrangement uses TRBV12-3 or TRBV12-4 and TRBJ1-6; D gene unclear. Trimming removed 3 bases from V and 9 bases from J, with 12 bases in between. The CDR3 runs 14 residues. The CDR3 DNA is TGTGCCAGCAGTTTTCTTATGGGAGGTTCACCCCTCCACTTT. Amino acid sequence: CASSFLMGGSPLHF.

This clonotype was seen only a few times. The J gene is TRBJ2-2, the V gene TRBV12-3 or TRBV12-4; TRBD2 matches at 14 bases. This CDR3 contains 21 residues. With 4 bases clipped from V and 0 bases from J, the junction kept 13 bases outside the gene matches. Here the CDR3 reads CASSSLRPGLAGGSNTGELFF. The CDR3 nucleotides are TGTGCCAGCAGTTCCCTTCGACCAGGACTAGCGGGGGGATCGAACACCGGGGAGCTGTTTTTT.

This clonotype was detected only a few times. The chain uses TRBV6-1 and TRBJ1-2; no firm D call. Trimming cost V 3 bases and J 8 bases, with 7 bases left between them. This CDR3 has 11 residues. Germline CDR1 and CDR2: MNHNS and SASEGT. The CDR3: CASSDLIGYTF. For the CDR3, the DNA is TGTGCCAGCAGTGATTTGATCGGCTACACCTTC.